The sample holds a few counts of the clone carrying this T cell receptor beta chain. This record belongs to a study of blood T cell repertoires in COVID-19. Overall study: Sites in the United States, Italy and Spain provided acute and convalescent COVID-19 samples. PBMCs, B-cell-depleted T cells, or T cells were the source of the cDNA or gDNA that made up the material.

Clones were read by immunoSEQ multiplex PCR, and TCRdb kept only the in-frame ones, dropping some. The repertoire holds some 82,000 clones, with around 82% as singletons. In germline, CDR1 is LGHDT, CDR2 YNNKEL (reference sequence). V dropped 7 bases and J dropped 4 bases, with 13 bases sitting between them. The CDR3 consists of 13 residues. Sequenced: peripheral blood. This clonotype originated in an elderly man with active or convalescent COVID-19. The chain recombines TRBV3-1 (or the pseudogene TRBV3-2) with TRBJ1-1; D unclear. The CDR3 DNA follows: TGTGCCAGCACCCTGCAGCGGGGCACTGAAGCTTTCTTT. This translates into CASTLQRGTEAFF.